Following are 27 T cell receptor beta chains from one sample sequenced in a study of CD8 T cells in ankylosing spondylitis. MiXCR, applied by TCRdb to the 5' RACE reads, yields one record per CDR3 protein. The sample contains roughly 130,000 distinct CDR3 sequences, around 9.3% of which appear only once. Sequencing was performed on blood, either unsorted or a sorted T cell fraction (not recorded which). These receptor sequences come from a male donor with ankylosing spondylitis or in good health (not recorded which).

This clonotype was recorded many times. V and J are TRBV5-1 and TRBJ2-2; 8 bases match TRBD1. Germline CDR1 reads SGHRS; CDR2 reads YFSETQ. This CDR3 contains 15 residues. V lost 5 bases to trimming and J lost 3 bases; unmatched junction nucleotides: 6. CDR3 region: CASSTTGADTGELFF. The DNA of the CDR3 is TGCGCCAGCAGTACGACAGGGGCGGACACCGGGGAGCTGTTTTTT.

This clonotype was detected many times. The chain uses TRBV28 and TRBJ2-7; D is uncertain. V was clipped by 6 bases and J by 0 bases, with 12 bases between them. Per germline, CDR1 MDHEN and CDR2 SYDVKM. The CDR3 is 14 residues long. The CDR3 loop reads CASSPQSDSYEQYF. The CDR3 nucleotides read TGTGCCAGCAGCCCCCAGAGCGACTCCTACGAGCAGTACTTC. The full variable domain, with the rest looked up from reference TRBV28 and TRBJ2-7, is DVKVTQSSRYLVKRTGEKVFLECVQDMDHENMFWYRQDPGLGLRLIYFSYDVKMKEKGDIPEGYSVSREKKERFSLILESASTNQTSMYLCASSPQSDSYEQYFGPGTRLTVT.

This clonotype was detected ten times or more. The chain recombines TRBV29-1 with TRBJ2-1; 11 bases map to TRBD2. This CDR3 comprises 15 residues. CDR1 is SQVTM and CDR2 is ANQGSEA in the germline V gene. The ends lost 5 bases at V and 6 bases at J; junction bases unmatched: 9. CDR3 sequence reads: CSVPTTSGTGNEQFF. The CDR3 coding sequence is TGCAGCGTTCCTACGACTAGCGGGACGGGCAATGAGCAGTTCTTC.

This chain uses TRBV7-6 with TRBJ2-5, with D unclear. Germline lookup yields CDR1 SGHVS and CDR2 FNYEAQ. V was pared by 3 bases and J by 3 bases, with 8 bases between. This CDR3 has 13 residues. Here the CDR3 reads CASSLMGKETQYF. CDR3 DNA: TGTGCCAGCAGCTTGATGGGAAAAGAGACCCAGTACTTC.

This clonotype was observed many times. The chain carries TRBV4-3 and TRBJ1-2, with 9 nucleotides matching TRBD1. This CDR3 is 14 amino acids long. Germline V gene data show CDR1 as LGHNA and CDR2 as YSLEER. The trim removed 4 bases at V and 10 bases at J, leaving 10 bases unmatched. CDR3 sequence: CASSLFQGQGSYTF. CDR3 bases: TGCGCCAGCAGCCTCTTCCAGGGACAGGGCTCCTACACCTTC.

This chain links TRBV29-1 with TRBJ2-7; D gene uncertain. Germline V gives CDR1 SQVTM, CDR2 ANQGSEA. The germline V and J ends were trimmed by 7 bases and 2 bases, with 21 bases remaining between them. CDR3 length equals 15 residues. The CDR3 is CSAMTMTPLTYEQYF. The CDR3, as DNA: TGCAGCGCCATGACCATGACCCCTTTGACCTACGAGCAGTACTTC.

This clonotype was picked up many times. The CDR3 region is CASSLGGTGSYNEQFF. DNA of the CDR3: TGTGCCAGCAGCTTAGGCGGAACAGGTTCCTACAATGAGCAGTTCTTC. The chain has TRBV11-3 and TRBJ2-1, with TRBD1 as a possible D gene (5 bases). CDR1 is SGHNT, CDR2 YENEEA, per germline. The CDR3 is 16 residues long. Trimming shortened V by 1 base and J by 1 base, and 11 bases separated the two germline ends.

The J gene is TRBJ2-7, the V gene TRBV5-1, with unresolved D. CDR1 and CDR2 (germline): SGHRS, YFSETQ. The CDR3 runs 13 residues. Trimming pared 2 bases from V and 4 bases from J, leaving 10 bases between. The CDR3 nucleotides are TGCGCCAGCAGCTTCCGGGTTTCTTACGAGCAGTACTTC. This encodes CASSFRVSYEQYF.

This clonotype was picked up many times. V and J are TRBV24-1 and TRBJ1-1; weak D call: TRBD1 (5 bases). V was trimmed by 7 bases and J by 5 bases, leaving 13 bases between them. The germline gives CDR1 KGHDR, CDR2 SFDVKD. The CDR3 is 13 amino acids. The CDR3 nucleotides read TGTGCCACCAGGCCCTGGGGCAATACTGAAGCTTTCTTT. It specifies CATRPWGNTEAFF.

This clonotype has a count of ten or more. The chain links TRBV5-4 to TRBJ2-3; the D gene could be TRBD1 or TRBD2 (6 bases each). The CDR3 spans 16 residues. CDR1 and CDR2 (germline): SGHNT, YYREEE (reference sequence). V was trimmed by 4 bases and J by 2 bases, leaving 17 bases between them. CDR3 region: CASSLTGGAFTDTQYF. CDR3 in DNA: TGTGCCAGCAGCCTGACAGGCGGGGCCTTCACAGATACGCAGTATTTT.

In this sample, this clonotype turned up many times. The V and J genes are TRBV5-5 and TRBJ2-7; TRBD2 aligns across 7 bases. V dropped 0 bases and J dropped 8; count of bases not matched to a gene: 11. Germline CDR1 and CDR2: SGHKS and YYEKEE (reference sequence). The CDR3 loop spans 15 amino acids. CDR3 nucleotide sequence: TGTGCCAGCAGCTTGGCTGGGGAGGGTCTGGGCAAGCAGTACTTC. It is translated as CASSLAGEGLGKQYF. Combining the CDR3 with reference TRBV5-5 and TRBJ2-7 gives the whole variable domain DAGVTQSPTHLIKTRGQQVTLRCSPISGHKSVSWYQQVLGQGPQFIFQYYEKEERGRGNFPDRFSARQFPNYSSELNVNALLLGDSALYLCASSLAGEGLGKQYFGPGTRLTVT.

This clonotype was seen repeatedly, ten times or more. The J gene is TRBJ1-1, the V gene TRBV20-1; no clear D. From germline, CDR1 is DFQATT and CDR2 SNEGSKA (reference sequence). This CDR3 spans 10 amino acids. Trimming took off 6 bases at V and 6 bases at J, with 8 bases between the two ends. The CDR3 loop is CSAGGAEAFF. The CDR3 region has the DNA TGCAGTGCAGGAGGAGCTGAAGCTTTCTTT.

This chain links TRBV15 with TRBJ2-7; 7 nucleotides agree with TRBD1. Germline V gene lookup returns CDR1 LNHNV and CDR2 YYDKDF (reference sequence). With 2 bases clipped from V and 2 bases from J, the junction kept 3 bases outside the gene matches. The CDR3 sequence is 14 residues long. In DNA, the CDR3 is TGTGCCACCAGCAGACAGGGGGTCCCCTACGAGCAGTACTTC. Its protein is CATSRQGVPYEQYF.

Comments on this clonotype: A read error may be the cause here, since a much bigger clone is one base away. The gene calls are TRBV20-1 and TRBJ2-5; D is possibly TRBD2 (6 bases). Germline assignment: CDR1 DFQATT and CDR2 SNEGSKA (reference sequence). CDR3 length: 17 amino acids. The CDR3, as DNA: TGCTGTGCTAGAGATCGGCCAGCGGGCCGGAAGGGAGAGACCCAGTACTTC. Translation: CCARDRPAGRKGETQYF.

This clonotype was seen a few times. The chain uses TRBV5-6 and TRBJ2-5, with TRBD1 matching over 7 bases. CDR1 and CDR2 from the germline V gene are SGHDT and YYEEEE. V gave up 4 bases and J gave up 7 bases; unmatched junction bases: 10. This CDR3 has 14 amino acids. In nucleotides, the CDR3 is TGTGCCAGCAGCGACGAAGACAGGGTAGCGACCCAGTACTTC. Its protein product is CASSDEDRVATQYF.

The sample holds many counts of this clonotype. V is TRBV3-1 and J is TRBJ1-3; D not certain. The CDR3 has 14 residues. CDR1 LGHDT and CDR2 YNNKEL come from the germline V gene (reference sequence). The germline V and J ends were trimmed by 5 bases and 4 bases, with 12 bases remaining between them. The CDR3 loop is CASSSGMSGNTIYF. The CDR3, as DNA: TGTGCCAGCAGCTCCGGGATGTCAGGAAACACCATATATTTT.

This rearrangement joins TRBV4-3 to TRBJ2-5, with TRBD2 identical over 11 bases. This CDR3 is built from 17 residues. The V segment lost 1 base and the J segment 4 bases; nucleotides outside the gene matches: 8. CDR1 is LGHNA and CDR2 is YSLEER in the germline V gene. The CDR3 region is CASSQGALAGAGETQYF. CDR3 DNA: TGCGCCAGCAGCCAAGGTGCACTAGCGGGAGCAGGAGAGACCCAGTACTTC.

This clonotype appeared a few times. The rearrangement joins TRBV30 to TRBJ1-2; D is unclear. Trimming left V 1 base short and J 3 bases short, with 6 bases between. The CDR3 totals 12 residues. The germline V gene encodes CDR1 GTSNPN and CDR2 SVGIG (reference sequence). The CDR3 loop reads CAWSGQHYGYTF. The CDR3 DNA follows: TGTGCCTGGAGTGGTCAGCACTATGGCTACACCTTC. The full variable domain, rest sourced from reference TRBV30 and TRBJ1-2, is SQTIHQWPATLVQPVGSPLSLECTVEGTSNPNLYWYRQAAGRGLQLLFYSVGIGQISSEVPQNLSASRPQDRQFILSSKKLLLSDSGFYLCAWSGQHYGYTFGSGTRLTVV.

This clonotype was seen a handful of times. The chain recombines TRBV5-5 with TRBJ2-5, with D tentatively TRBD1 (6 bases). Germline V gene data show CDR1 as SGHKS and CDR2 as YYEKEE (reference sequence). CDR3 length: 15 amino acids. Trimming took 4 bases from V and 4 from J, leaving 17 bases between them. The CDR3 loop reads CASSRGTPAPETQYF. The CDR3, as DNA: TGTGCCAGCAGCAGAGGGACACCCGCCCCAGAGACCCAGTACTTC. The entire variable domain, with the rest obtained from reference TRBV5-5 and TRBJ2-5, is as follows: DAGVTQSPTHLIKTRGQQVTLRCSPISGHKSVSWYQQVLGQGPQFIFQYYEKEERGRGNFPDRFSARQFPNYSSELNVNALLLGDSALYLCASSRGTPAPETQYFGPGTRLLVL.

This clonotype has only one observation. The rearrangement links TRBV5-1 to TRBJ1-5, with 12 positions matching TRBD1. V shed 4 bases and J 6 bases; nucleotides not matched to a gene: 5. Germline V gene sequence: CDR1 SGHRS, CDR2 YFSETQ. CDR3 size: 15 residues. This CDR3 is CASSQGQGAGQPQHF. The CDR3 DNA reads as TGCGCCAGCAGCCAGGGACAGGGGGCCGGTCAGCCCCAGCATTTT.

In nucleotides, the CDR3 is TGTGCCAGCAGGCAGGGTGGTTCCTACGAGCAGTACTTC. It encodes CASRQGGSYEQYF. The chain links TRBV6-1 to TRBJ2-7; weak D call: TRBD1 (5 bases). CDR1 and CDR2 (germline): MNHNS, SASEGT. Between the trimmed V and J ends, which lost 6 bases and 1 base, there was a span of 10 bases. The CDR3 runs to 13 residues.

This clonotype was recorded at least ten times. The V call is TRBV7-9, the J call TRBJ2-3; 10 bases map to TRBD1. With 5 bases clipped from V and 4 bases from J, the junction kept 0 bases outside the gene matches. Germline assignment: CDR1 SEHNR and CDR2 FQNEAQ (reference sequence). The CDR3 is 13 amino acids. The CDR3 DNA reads TGTGCCAGCAGCGGGACAGGGGCAGATACGCAGTATTTT. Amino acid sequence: CASSGTGADTQYF.

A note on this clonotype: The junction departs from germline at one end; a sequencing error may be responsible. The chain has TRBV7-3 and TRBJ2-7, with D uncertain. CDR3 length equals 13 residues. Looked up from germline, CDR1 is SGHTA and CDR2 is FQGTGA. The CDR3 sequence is CASSFTPTYEHYF. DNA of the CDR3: TGTGCCAGCAGCTTTACCCCTACCTACGAGCACTACTTC.

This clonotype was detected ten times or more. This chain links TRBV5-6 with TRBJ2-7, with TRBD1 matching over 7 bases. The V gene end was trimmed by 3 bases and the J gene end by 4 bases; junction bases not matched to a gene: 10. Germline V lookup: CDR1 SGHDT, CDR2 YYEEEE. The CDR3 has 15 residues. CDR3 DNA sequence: TGTGCCAGCAGCTCACCATCACAGGGGATGTACGAGCAGTACTTC. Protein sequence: CASSSPSQGMYEQYF.

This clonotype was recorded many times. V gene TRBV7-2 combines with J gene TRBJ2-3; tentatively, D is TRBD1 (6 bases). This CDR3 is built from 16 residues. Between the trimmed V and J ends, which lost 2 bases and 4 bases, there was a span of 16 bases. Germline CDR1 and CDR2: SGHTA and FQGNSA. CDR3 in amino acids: CASSLWRGQHADTQYF. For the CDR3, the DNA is TGTGCCAGCAGCTTATGGCGCGGACAGCACGCAGATACGCAGTATTTT. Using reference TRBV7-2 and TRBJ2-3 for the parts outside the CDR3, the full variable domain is GAGVSQSPSNKVTEKGKDVELRCDPISGHTALYWYRQSLGQGLEFLIYFQGNSAPDKSGLPSDRFSAERTGGSVSTLTIQRTQQEDSAVYLCASSLWRGQHADTQYFGPGTRLTVL.

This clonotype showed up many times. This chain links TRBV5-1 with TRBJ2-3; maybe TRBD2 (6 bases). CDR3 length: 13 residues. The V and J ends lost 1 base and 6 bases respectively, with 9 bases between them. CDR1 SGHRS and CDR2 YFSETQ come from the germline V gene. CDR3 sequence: CASSLTGADTQYF. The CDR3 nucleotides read TGCGCCAGCAGCTTGACGGGAGCTGATACGCAGTATTTT.

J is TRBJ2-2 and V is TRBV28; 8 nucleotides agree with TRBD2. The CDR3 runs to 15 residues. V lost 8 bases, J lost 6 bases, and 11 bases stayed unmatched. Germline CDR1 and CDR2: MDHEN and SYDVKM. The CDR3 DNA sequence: TGTGCCAGCTCCCGCGGGACTAGAGGGGCCGGGGAGCTGTTTTTT. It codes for CASSRGTRGAGELFF.